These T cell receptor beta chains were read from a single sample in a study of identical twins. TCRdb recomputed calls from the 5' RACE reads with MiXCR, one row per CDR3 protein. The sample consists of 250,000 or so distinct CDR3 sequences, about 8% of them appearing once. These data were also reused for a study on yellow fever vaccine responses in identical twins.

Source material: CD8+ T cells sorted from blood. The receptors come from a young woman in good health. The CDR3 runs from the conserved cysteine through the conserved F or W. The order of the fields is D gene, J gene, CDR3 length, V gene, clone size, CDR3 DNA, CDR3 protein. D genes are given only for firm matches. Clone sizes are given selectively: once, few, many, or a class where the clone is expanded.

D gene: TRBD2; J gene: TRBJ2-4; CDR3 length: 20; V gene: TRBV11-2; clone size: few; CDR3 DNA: TGTGCCAGCAGACACCCATTCGGGCTAGCGGGGGAAGTAGCCAAAAACATTCAGTACTTC; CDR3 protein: CASRHPFGLAGEVAKNIQYF
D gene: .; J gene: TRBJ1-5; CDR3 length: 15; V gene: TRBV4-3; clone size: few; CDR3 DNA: TGCGCCAGCAGCCAAGATAGGGAAGGCAATCAGCCCCAGCATTTT; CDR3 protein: CASSQDREGNQPQHF
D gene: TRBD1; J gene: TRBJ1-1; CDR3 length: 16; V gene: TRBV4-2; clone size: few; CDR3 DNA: TGTGCCAGCAGCCCCCACAGACAGGGGGTTAACACTGAAGCTTTCTTT; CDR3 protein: CASSPHRQGVNTEAFF
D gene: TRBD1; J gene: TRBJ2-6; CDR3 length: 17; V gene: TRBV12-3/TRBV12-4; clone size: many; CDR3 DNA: TGTGCCAGCAGTAGGACAGGGGGTATCTCTGGGGCCAACGTCCTGACTTTC; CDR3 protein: CASSRTGGISGANVLTF
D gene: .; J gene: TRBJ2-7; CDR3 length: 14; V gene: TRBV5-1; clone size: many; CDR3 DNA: TGCGCCAGCAGCTTGGGGGACTTTGCCTACGAGCAGTACTTC; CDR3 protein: CASSLGDFAYEQYF
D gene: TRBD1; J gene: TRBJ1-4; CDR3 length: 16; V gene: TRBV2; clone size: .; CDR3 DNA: TGTGCCAGCAGTCCGGGTTGGGGACAGATTAATGAGAAACTGTTTTTT; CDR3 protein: CASSPGWGQINEKLFF
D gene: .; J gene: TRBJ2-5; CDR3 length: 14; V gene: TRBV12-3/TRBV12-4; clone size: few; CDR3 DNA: TGTGCCAGCGGTAGGGGGGGTTACCAAGAGACCCAGTACTTC; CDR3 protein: CASGRGGYQETQYF
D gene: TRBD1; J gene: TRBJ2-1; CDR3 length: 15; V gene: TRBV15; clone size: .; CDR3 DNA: TGTGCCACCAGCAGAGATAGCTGGGACAGCCGCGTCGAGTTCTTC; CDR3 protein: CATSRDSWDSRVEFF
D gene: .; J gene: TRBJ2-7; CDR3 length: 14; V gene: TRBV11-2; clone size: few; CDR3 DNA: TGTGCCAGCAGCTTAGGCCAGTTCTCCTACGAGCAGTACTTC; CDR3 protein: CASSLGQFSYEQYF
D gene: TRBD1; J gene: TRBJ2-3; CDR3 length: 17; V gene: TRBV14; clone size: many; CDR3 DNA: TGTGCCAGCAGCCCCTGGACAGGCCTAACGAACACAGATACGCAGTATTTT; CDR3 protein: CASSPWTGLTNTDTQYF
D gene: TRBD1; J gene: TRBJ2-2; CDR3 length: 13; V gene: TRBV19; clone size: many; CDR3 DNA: TGTGCCAGTGGACAGGGGGCTGGCGGGGAGCTGTTTTTT; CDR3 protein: CASGQGAGGELFF
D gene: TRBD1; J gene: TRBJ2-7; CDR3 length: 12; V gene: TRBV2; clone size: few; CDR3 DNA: TGTGCCAGCACAGGACAGGGTGACGAGCAGTACTTC; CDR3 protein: CASTGQGDEQYF
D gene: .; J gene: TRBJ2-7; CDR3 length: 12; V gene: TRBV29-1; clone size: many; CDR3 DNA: TGCAGCGTTGCAGGGAGCACCTACGAGCAGTACTTC; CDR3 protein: CSVAGSTYEQYF
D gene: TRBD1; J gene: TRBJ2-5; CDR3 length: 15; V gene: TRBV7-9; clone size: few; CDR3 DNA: TGTGCCAGCAGCAACCGGGACAGGGTCGAAGAGACCCAGTACTTC; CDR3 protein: CASSNRDRVEETQYF
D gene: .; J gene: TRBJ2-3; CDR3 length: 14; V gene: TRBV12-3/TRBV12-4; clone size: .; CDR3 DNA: TGTGCCAGCAGCCAGACAGGCCCCACAGATACGCAGTATTTT; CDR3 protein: CASSQTGPTDTQYF
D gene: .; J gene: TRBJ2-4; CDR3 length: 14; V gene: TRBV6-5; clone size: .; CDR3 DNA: TGTGCCAGCAGTTACTCTACAGGGGGGGACATTCAGTACTTC; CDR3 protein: CASSYSTGGDIQYF
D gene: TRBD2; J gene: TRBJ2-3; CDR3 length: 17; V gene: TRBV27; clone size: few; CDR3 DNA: TGTGCCAGCAGTTTATCGGGTACGGGGGGTATGGCAGATACGCAGTATTTT; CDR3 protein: CASSLSGTGGMADTQYF
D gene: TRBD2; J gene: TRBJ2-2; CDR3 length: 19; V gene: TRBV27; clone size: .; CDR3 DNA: TGTGCCAGCAGTTTAAGAGGACTAGGATCCCCTATGGGCACCGGGGAGCTGTTTTTT; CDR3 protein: CASSLRGLGSPMGTGELFF
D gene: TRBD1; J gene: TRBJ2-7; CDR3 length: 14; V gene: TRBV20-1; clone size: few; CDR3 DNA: TGCAGTGCTAGAGACTATGCAGGGGGCGGCGAGCAGTACTTC; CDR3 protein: CSARDYAGGGEQYF
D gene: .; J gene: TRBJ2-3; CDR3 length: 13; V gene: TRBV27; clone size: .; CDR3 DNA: TGTGCCAGCAGTCCGGGAGAACTCACTACGCAGTATTTT; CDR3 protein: CASSPGELTTQYF
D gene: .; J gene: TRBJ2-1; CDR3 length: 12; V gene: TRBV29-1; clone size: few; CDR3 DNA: TGCAGCGTTGTAATTAGCGGATGGGAGCAGTTCTTC; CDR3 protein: CSVVISGWEQFF
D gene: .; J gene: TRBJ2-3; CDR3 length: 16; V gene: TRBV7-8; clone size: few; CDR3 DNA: TGTGCCAGCAGCTTAGTTCCTAACCTCATCACAGATACGCAGTATTTT; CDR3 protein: CASSLVPNLITDTQYF
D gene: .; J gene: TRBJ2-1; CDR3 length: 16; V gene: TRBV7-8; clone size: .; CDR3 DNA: TGTGCCAGCAGCTTAGGTGGGCAGGGAATGGAAAATGAGCAGTTCTTC; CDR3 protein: CASSLGGQGMENEQFF
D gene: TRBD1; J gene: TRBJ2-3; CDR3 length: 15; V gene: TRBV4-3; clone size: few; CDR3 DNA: TGCGCCAGCAGCCTGGGACAGGGGGTAACAGATACGCAGTATTTT; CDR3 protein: CASSLGQGVTDTQYF
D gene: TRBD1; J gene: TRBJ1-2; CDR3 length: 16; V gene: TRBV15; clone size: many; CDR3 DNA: TGTGCCACCAGCAGAGACCTGACAGGGGACTGGGATGGCTACACCTTC; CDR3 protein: CATSRDLTGDWDGYTF
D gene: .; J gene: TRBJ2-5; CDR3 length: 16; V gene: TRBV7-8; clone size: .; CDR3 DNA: TGTGCCAGCAGCTTAGGAGTTCCGCGGCCCGGAGAGACCCAGTACTTC; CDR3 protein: CASSLGVPRPGETQYF
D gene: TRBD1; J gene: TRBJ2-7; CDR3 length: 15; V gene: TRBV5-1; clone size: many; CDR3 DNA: TGCGCCAGCAGCTTGTTTGGGACAGGGACCTACGAGCAGTACTTC; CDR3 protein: CASSLFGTGTYEQYF
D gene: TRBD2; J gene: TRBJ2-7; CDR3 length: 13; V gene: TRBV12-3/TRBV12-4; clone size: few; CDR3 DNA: TGTGCCAGCTCGGGGGGGCAGTCCTACGAGCAGTACTTC; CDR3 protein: CASSGGQSYEQYF
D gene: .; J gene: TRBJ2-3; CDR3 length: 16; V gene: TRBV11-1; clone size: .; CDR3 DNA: TGTGCCAGCAGCCCGAATCCAGTAACCCCGAGGGATACGCAGTATTTT; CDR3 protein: CASSPNPVTPRDTQYF
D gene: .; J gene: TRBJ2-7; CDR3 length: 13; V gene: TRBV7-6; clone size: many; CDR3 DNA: TGTGCCAGCAGCTTAAATCGGGAGTACGAGCAGTACTTC; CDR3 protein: CASSLNREYEQYF
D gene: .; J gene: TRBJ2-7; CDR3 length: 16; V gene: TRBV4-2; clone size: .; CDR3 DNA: TGTGCCAGCAGCCAAGAAGACGGGGGGCCCACCTACGAGCAGTACTTC; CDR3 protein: CASSQEDGGPTYEQYF
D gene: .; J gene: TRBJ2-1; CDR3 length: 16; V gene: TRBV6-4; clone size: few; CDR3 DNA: TGTGCCAGCAGTGACTCCGAGGAAGGGGGTTACAATGAGCAGTTCTTC; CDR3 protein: CASSDSEEGGYNEQFF
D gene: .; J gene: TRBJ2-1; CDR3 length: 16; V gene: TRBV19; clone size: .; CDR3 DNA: TGTGCCAGTTGCCCGGGGGTGGTAAGCTCCTACAATGAGCAGTTCTTC; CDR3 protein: CASCPGVVSSYNEQFF
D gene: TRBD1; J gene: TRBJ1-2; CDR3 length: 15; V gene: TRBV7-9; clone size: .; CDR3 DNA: TGTGCCACCCTACTACAGGGGGAGCGAGCCTATGGCTACACCTTC; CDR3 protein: CATLLQGERAYGYTF
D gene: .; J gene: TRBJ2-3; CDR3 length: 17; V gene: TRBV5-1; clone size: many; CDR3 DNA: TGCGCCAGCAGCTTGGCCGAGGGGACTGTCTACACAGATACGCAGTATTTT; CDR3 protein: CASSLAEGTVYTDTQYF
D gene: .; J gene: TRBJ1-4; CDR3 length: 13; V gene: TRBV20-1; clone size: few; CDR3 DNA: TGCAGTGCTAGCGAGACGGCCGGTGAAAAACTGTTTTTT; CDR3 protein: CSASETAGEKLFF
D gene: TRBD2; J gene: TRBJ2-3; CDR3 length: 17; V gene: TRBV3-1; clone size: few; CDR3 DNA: TGTGCCAGCAGCCAAGTGGGGACTAGCGGAGGAGGAGATACGCAGTATTTT; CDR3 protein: CASSQVGTSGGGDTQYF
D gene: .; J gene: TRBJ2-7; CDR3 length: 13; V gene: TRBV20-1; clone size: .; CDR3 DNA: TGCAGTGCTAGGTCAGAGATAGCCTACGAGCAGTACTTC; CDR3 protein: CSARSEIAYEQYF
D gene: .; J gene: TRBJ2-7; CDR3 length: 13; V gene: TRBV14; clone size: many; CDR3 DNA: TGTGCCAGCAGCCCGATGCGGTTCCACGAGCAGTACTTC; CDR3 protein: CASSPMRFHEQYF
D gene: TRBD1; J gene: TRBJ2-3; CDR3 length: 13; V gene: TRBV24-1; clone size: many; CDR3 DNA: TGTGCCACCACCGACAGGGGGACAGATACGCAGTATTTT; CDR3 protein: CATTDRGTDTQYF
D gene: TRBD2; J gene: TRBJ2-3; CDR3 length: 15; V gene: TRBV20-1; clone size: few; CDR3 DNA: TGCAGTGCTAGAGATCTAAAGCGGGAGGCAGATACGCAGTATTTT; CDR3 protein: CSARDLKREADTQYF
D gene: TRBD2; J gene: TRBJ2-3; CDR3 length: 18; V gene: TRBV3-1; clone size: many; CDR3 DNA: TGTGCCAGCAGCCAAGAGTTTGTTCTAGCGGGGAGCACAGATACGCAGTATTTT; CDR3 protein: CASSQEFVLAGSTDTQYF
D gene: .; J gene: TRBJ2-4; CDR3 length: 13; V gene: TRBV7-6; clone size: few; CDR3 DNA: TGTGCCAGCAGCTTAGACAGTAAAAACATTCAGTACTTC; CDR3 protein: CASSLDSKNIQYF
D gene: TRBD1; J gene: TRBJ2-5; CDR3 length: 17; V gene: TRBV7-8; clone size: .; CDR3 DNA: TGTGCCAGCAGGGGACCCCCGACAGGGGAGGTTCAAGAGACCCAGTACTTC; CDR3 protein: CASRGPPTGEVQETQYF
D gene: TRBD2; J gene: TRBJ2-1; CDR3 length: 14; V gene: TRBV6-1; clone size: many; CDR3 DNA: TGTGCCAGCAGTCCCGTTGGCGGGGGCAATGAGCAGTTCTTC; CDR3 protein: CASSPVGGGNEQFF
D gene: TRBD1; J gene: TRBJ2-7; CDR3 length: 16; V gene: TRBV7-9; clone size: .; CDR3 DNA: TGTGCCAGCAGCGCCCCACCGGGACAGGGGGCATACGAGCAGTACTTC; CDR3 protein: CASSAPPGQGAYEQYF
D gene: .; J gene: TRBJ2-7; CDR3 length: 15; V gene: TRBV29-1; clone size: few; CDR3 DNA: TGCAGCGTTGAAGATTGGGCCGGGGGGCTCTACGAGCAGTACTTC; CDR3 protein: CSVEDWAGGLYEQYF
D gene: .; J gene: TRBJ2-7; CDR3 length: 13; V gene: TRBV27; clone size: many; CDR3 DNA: TGTGCCAGCAGGGATGGGAATGCCTACGAGCAGTACTTC; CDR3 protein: CASRDGNAYEQYF
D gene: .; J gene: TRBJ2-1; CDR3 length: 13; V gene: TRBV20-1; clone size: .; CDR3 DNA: TGCAGTGCTAGACGCAGGGGAGGGAATGAGCAGTTCTTC; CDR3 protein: CSARRRGGNEQFF
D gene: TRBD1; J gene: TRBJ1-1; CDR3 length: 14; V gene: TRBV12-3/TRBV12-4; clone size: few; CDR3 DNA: TGTGCCAGCAGTCTCGGACAGGGGAGGGCTGAAGCTTTCTTT; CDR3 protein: CASSLGQGRAEAFF
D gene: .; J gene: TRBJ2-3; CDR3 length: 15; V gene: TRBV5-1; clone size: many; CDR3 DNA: TGCGCCAGCAGCTTGATTCCGGACGGCACAGATACGCAGTATTTT; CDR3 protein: CASSLIPDGTDTQYF
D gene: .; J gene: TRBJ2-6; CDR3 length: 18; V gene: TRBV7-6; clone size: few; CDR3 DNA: TGTGCCAGCAGCTTAGAGAGACAGCCAAGCTCTGGGGCCAACGTCCTGACTTTC; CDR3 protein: CASSLERQPSSGANVLTF
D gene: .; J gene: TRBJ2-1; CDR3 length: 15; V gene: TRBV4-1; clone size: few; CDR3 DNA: TGCGCCAGCAGCCCCTCGTGGCCGACTTACAATGAGCAGTTCTTC; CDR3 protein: CASSPSWPTYNEQFF